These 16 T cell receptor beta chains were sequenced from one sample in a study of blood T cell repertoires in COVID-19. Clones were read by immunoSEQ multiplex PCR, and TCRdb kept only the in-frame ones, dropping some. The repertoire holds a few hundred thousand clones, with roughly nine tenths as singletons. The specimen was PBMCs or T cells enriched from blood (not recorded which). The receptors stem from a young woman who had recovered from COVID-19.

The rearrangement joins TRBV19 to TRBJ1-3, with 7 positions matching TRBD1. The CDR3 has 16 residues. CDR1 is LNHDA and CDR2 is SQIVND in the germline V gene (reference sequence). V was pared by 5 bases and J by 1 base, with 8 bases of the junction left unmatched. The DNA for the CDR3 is TGTGCCAGTAGTCACTCGACAGGGAAGTCTGGAAACACCATATATTTT. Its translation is CASSHSTGKSGNTIYF.

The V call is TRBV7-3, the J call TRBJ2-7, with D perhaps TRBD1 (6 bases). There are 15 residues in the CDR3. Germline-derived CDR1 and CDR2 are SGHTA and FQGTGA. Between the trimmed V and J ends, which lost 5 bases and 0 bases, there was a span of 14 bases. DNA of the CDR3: TGTGCCAGCAGCCCATCCCCGGACAGCTCCTACGAGCAGTACTTC. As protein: CASSPSPDSSYEQYF.

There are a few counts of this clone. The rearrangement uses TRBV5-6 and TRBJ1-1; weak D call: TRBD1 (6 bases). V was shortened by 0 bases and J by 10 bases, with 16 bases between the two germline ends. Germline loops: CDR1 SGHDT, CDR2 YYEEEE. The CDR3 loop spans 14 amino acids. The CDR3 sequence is CASSLEGGRSRAFF. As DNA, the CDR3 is TGTGCCAGCAGCTTGGAAGGGGGTCGATCGAGAGCTTTCTTT.

In DNA, the CDR3 is TGTGCCAGCAGGGAACTTTCGGGACAGGGGTACTATGGCTACACCTTC. It specifies CASRELSGQGYYGYTF. The rearrangement links TRBV6-1 to TRBJ1-2; 10 bases are a match to TRBD1. J gave up 3 bases and V 6 bases, and 10 bases lay outside the gene matches. The CDR3 contains 16 residues. Germline values: CDR1 MNHNS, CDR2 SASEGT.

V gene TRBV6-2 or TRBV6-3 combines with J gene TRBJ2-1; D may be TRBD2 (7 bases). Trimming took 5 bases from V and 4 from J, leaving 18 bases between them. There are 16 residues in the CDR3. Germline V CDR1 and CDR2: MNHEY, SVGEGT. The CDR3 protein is CASSGASGGQYNEQFF. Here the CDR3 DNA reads TGTGCCAGCAGTGGGGCGTCGGGGGGCCAATACAATGAGCAGTTCTTC.

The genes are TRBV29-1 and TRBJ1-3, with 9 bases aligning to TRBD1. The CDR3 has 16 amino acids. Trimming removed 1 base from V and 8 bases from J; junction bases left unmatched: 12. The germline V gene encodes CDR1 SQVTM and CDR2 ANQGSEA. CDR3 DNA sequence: TGCAGCGTTGAAGTTAGGACAGGGGTTTTTCGGGACACCATATATTTT. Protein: CSVEVRTGVFRDTIYF.

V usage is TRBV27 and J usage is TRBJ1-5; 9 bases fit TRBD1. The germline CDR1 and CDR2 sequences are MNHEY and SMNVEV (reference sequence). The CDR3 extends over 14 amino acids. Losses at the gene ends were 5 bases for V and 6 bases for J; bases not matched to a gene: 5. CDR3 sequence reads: CASSHRGLGQPQHF. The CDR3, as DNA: TGTGCCAGCAGTCACAGGGGGCTTGGTCAGCCCCAGCATTTT.

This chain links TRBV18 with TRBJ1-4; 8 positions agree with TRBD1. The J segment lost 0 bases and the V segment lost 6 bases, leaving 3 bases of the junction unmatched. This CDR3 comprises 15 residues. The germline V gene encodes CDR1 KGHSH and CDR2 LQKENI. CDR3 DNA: TGTGCCAGCTCCCGACAGGGGTCAACTAATGAAAAACTGTTTTTT. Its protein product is CASSRQGSTNEKLFF. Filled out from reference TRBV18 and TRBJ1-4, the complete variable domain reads NAGVMQNPRHLVRRRGQEARLRCSPMKGHSHVYWYRQLPEEGLKFMVYLQKENIIDESGMPKERFSAEFPKEGPSILRIQQVVRGDSAAYFCASSRQGSTNEKLFFGSGTQLSVL.

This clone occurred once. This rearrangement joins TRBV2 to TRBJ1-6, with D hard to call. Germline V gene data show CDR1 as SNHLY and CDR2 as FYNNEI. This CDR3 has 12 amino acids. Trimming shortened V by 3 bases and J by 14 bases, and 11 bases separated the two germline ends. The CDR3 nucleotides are TGTGCCAGCAGTGACTCTCTGGCAGCCCTCCACTTT. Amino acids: CASSDSLAALHF.

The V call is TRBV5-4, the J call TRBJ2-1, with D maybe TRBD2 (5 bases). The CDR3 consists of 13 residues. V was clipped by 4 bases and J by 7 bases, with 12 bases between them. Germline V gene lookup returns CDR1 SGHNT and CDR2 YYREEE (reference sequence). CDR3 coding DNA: TGTGCCAGCAGCACGGATTGGAGGAATGAGCAGTTCTTC. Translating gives CASSTDWRNEQFF. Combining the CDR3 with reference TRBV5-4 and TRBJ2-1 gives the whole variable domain ETGVTQSPTHLIKTRGQQVTLRCSSQSGHNTVSWYQQALGQGPQFIFQYYREEENGRGNFPPRFSGLQFPNYSSELNVNALELDDSALYLCASSTDWRNEQFFGPGTRLTVL.

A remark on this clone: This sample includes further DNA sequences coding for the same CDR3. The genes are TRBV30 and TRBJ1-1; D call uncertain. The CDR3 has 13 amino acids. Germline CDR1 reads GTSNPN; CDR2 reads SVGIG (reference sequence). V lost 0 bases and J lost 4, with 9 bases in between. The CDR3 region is CAWSVSGSTEAFF. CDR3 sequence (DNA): TGTGCCTGGAGTGTTTCGGGGAGCACTGAAGCTTTCTTT. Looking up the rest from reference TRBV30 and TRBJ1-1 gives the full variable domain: SQTIHQWPATLVQPVGSPLSLECTVEGTSNPNLYWYRQAAGRGLQLLFYSVGIGQISSEVPQNLSASRPQDRQFILSSKKLLLSDSGFYLCAWSVSGSTEAFFGQGTRLTVV.

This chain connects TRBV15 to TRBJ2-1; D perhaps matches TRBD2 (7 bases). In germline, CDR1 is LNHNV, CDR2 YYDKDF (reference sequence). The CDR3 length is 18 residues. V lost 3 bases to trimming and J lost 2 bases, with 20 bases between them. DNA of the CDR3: TGTGCCACCAGCAGTCCCGGGGGGCAGGGAAGGACCTACAATGAGCAGTTCTTC. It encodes CATSSPGGQGRTYNEQFF. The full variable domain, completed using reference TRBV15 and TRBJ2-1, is DAMVIQNPRYQVTQFGKPVTLSCSQTLNHNVMYWYQQKSSQAPKLLFHYYDKDFNNEADTPDNFQSRRPNTSFCFLDIRSPGLGDTAMYLCATSSPGGQGRTYNEQFFGPGTRLTVL.

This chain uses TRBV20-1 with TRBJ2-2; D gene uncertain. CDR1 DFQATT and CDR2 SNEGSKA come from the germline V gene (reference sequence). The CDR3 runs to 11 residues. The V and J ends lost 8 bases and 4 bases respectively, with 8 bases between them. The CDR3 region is CSSLVTGELFF. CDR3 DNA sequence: TGCAGTAGTCTAGTCACCGGGGAGCTGTTTTTT.

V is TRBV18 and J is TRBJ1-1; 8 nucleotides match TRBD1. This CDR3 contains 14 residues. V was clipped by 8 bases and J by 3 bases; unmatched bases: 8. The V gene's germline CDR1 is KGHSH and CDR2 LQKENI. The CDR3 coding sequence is TGTGCCAGCCAATCAGGGGGCCTGGACACTGAAGCTTTCTTT. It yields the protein CASQSGGLDTEAFF.

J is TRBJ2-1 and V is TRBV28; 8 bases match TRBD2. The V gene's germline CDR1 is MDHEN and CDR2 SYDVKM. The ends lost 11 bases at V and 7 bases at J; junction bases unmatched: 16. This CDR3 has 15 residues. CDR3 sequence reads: CAGSVTGGPLNEQFF. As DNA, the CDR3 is TGTGCCGGCTCGGTCACGGGGGGGCCTTTGAATGAGCAGTTCTTC.

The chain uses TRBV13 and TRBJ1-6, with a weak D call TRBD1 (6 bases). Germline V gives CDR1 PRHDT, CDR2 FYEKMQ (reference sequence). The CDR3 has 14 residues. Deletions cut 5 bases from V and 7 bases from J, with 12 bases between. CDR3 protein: CASSIGQQNSPLHF. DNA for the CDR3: TGTGCCAGCAGCATCGGACAGCAGAATTCACCCCTCCACTTT.